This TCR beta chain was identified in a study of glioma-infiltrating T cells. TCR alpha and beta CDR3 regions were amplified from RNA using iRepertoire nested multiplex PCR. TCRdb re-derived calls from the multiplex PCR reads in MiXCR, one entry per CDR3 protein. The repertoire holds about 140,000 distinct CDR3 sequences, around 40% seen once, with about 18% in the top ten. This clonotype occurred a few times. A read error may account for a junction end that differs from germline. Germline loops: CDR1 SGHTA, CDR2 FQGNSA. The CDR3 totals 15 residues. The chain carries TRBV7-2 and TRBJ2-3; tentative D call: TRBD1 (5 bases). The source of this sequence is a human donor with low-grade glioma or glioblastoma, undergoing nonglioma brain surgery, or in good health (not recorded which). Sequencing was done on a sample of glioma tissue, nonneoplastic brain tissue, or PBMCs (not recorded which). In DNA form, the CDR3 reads TGTGCCCGCAGCATACAGGTTTCTAACACAGATACGCAGTATTTT. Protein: CARSIQVSNTDTQYF.